What follows are 14 T cell receptor beta chains derived from one specimen sequenced in a study of identical twins (dated by TCRdb to 2016 to 2018). Receptor amplification or capture employed 5' RACE. This sample was sequenced with an Illumina HiSeq 2000. TCRdb's own reprocessing of the public reads used fastp at Q25 and MiXCR and kept productive beta chains. Each record represents a unique CDR3 protein, reported with the most common genes and DNA among its rows. The sample includes fewer than 800,000 distinct CDR3 sequences, with under 8.5% observed a single time. Roughly 1.6% of the sample is in the top ten clones. The sample was also linked to a second study, of yellow fever vaccine responses in identical twins.

The sequencing sample was made of PBMCs. The receptors were sampled from a woman younger than 35 in good health.

Many counts were recorded for this clonotype. The genes are TRBV12-3 or TRBV12-4 and TRBJ1-1, with a tentative D call TRBD1 (5 bases). The V gene lost 3 bases and the J gene lost 3 bases, with 8 bases spanning the gap. The CDR3 totals 13 residues. CDR3 loop: CASSFREYTEAFF. The CDR3 region has the DNA TGTGCCAGCAGTTTCAGGGAGTACACTGAAGCTTTCTTT.

This clonotype was counted between two and nine times. The chain carries TRBV7-2 and TRBJ1-2, with D perhaps TRBD1 (5 bases). This CDR3 is built from 14 residues. Germline loops: CDR1 SGHTA, CDR2 FQGNSA. V shed 0 bases and J shed 2 bases, with 7 bases lying between them. The CDR3 bases are TGTGCCAGCAGCTTAGCGCGACAGAACTATGGCTACACCTTC. Its protein product is CASSLARQNYGYTF.

This clonotype came up a few times. This chain links TRBV3-1 with TRBJ2-3; TRBD2 is a possible D gene (5 bases). V dropped 1 base and J dropped 3 bases, with 11 bases sitting between them. CDR3 size: 15 residues. Per the germline V gene, CDR1 is LGHDT and CDR2 is YNNKEL (reference sequence). The CDR3 DNA is TGTGCCAGCAGCCAAGCTAGCCGCCCAACAGATACGCAGTATTTT. This encodes CASSQASRPTDTQYF.

This clonotype was picked up a small number of times. This sequence joins TRBV6-1 and TRBJ1-5, with TRBD1 as a possible D gene (6 bases). The CDR3 is made up of 15 amino acids. Germline assignment: CDR1 MNHNS and CDR2 SASEGT. Trimming stripped 0 bases from V and 3 bases from J, with 9 bases between. In DNA, the CDR3 is TGTGCCAGCAGTGAAGCCGGGGGCTACAATCAGCCCCAGCATTTT. It translates to CASSEAGGYNQPQHF.

In its sample, this clonotype was seen many times. The chain joins TRBV4-1 to TRBJ2-3; TRBD1 aligns across 8 bases. V shed 1 base and J 5 bases; nucleotides not matched to a gene: 2. CDR1 MGHRA and CDR2 YSYEKL come from the germline V gene. The CDR3 loop spans 14 amino acids. The CDR3 DNA reads TGCGCCAGCAGCCAAGTTGGACAGGGAGATACGCAGTATTTT. The encoded protein is CASSQVGQGDTQYF.

This clonotype occurred many times. The V and J genes are TRBV7-8 and TRBJ2-1, with D possibly matching TRBD1 (5 bases). This CDR3 contains 14 residues. V shed 4 bases and J shed 5 bases, with 12 bases lying between them. Germline assignment: CDR1 SGHVS and CDR2 FQNEAQ. CDR3 protein: CASSWGAVNNEQFF. In DNA, the CDR3 is TGTGCCAGCAGCTGGGGCGCAGTAAACAATGAGCAGTTCTTC.

The chain combines TRBV7-9 with TRBJ2-3; 15 nucleotides agree with TRBD2. This CDR3 region has 16 residues. Germline V gene data show CDR1 as SEHNR and CDR2 as FQNEAQ (reference sequence). The ends lost 4 bases at V and 6 bases at J; junction bases unmatched: 5. For the CDR3, the DNA is TGTGCCAGCAGCTCCGGACTAGCGGGGGGGCTGGATACGCAGTATTTT. Protein product: CASSSGLAGGLDTQYF.

This clonotype has a count of ten or more. This chain links TRBV5-6 with TRBJ2-2; D gene ambiguous. The germline V and J ends were trimmed by 2 bases and 8 bases, with 7 bases remaining between them. The CDR3 runs 12 residues. Germline-derived CDR1 and CDR2 are SGHDT and YYEEEE. The chain's CDR3 is CASSFSTGELFF. For the CDR3, the DNA is TGTGCCAGCAGCTTTTCTACAGGGGAGCTGTTTTTT.

This clonotype has ten or more counts. The chain uses TRBV20-1 and TRBJ2-1, with TRBD2 matching over 8 bases. The CDR3 runs to 14 residues. Per the germline V gene, CDR1 is DFQATT and CDR2 is SNEGSKA (reference sequence). Trimming took 8 bases from V and 0 from J; bases not matched to a gene: 6. The CDR3 DNA follows: TGCAGTACCCTTAGCGGGACCTCCTACAATGAGCAGTTCTTC. Translating it yields CSTLSGTSYNEQFF.

This rearrangement joins TRBV7-2 to TRBJ2-3, with D perhaps TRBD1 or TRBD2 (5 bases each). The CDR3 has 17 residues. V gave up 5 bases and J gave up 1 base, with 19 bases separating them. Germline-derived CDR1 and CDR2 are SGHTA and FQGNSA. CDR3 in amino acids: CASSNRGAGGGTDTQYF. Written as DNA, the CDR3 is TGTGCCAGCAGCAATAGGGGCGCGGGCGGTGGCACAGATACGCAGTATTTT.

V and J are TRBV6-1 and TRBJ2-1; D uncertain. V was pared by 7 bases and J by 3 bases, with 19 bases between. The length of the CDR3 is 16 residues. Germline CDR1 MNHNS, CDR2 SASEGT. The CDR3, as DNA: TGTGCCAGCACCGACCGAACCCAAACCAACTACAATGAGCAGTTCTTC. Its protein is CASTDRTQTNYNEQFF.

This clonotype was observed many times. The V gene is TRBV7-9, the J gene TRBJ2-7; D is uncertain. Looked up from germline, CDR1 is SEHNR and CDR2 is FQNEAQ (reference sequence). The V and J ends lost 1 base and 1 base respectively, with 8 bases between them. CDR3 length: 14 amino acids. The CDR3 nucleotides are TGTGCCAGCAGCTTAGGTCGGTGGTCCTACGAGCAGTACTTC. Its translation: CASSLGRWSYEQYF.

This clonotype was found a few times. V usage is TRBV3-1 and J usage is TRBJ2-2; the match to TRBD1 covers 8 bases. The germline V gene has CDR1 LGHDT and CDR2 YNNKEL (reference sequence). V shed 4 bases, J shed 5 bases, and the junction held 12 bases outside the gene matches. This CDR3 region has 17 residues. The CDR3 nucleotides read TGTGCCAGCAGCCTAAAGAAGGACAGGGTCAGGACCGGGGAGCTGTTTTTT. This translates into CASSLKKDRVRTGELFF.

This clonotype was seen only a few times. The chain has TRBV5-5 and TRBJ1-4; D unresolved. CDR3 length: 15 amino acids. Per the germline V gene, CDR1 is SGHKS and CDR2 is YYEKEE (reference sequence). V was pared by 1 base and J by 7 bases, with 14 bases between. The CDR3 DNA sequence: TGTGCCAGCAGCTTGTATGGGCAGAAGGTTGAAAAACTGTTTTTT. Residues: CASSLYGQKVEKLFF.